The entry below describes one T cell receptor beta chain. No antigen is known for it. No much larger clone exists at a distance of one base, and base qualities are not known. The data derive from a study of blood T cell repertoires in COVID-19 (dated by TCRdb to between 2020 and 2021). For context, the study as a whole: Collaborator samples came from the United States, Italy and Spain and covered acute and convalescent phases of COVID-19. The prospective study material was composed of cDNA or gDNA derived from T cells, B-cell-depleted T cells, or PBMCs. Samples came from the ongoing ImmuneRACE study (first 160 participants) plus 1,254 subjects from 6 global collaborators. A freely available public database, intended as a resource for researchers studying the immune response to SARS-CoV-2, is where the repertoires were released. Where available, HLA class I and class II types were obtained from metadata supplied by the sample provider rather than from assay-based typing. Sample metadata almost always included a de-identified subject ID, COVID-19 status, age in years and sex. The dataset comprised deeply sampled blood TCRbeta repertoires from subjects exposed to, actively infected with, or recovered from COVID-19. The paper as a whole reports these results and caveats: Clinical and demographic metadata were provided uncurated, with the amount varying by source and participant.

Measured from the cysteine to the phenylalanine, the CDR3 is 13 residues long. Of all the DNA, just the CDR3 is kept, 39 bases in frame from base 1. V is shortened by 0 bases, J by 2 bases, and the region joining them spans 4 bases. In the germline V gene, CDR1 corresponds to SGHVS and CDR2 to FNYEAQ. Participants in the prospective study were enrolled through a virtual design, were aged about 18 to 100 years, and lived in approximately 25 United States geographic areas. Cohort assignment in the prospective study relied on participant-reported clinical history from a screening survey and a study questionnaire. Recovered participants in ImmuneRACE Cohort 3 were defined as having two consecutive negative NP/OP PCR tests, clearance from a healthcare professional, or resolution of symptoms. Each participant in the prospective study had whole blood, serum and a nasopharyngeal or oropharyngeal swab collected by mobile phlebotomists. Over a roughly two-month period, participants in the prospective study had the option of providing additional blood draws and questionnaires. Before DNA extraction, prospective study blood samples were shipped either frozen or at room temperature.

TCRbeta CDR3 regions were amplified from genomic DNA by means of the immunoSEQ Assay, a bias-controlled multiplex PCR. In the paper's pipeline: The number of nucleated cells in each sample was estimated by amplification of reference gene primers within the assay. To quantify the absolute abundance of each unique TCRbeta CDR3 rearrangement, sequence reads were collapsed and filtered. Productive Simpson clonality was computed per sample as the square root of Simpson's diversity index over productive rearrangements. The source is immuneACCESS, and TCRdb retained only in-frame sequences with V and J called. Part of the clones is not carried over; for the studies checked, unresolved V genes explain less than half of this, and the remainder is unexplained. V, J and clone size are taken as reported in that table, and D and trimming were inferred from the DNA itself. The sample includes approximately 300,000 clones, with over 85% observed a single time. Clones ranked in the top ten supply roughly a tenth of the sample.

Sequenced input: PBMCs or T cells enriched from blood (not recorded which). The clonotype was recovered from a woman in her thirties who had recovered from COVID-19. The rearranged segments are TRBV7-6 and TRBJ2-5; no D gene can be assigned with confidence. In nucleotides, the sequence is TGTGCCAGCAGCTTAGCACAGCAAGAGACCCAGTACTTC. Its translation is CASSLAQQETQYF.